This T cell receptor (beta chain) was sequenced for a study of tumor-infiltrating lymphocytes in localized non-small cell lung cancer. At the level of the study: Some samples were collected after neoadjuvant chemotherapy; smokers, never-smokers and several histologies were included.

As for this clone: Its specificity is unknown.

Measured with immunoSEQ multiplex PCR; TCRdb has only the in-frame clones, and not every one. The table records roughly 5,100 clones, approximately 95% of them present only once. General study findings and limits: Each assay used a separate piece of the same tissue. Compared with uninvolved lung, tumors showed higher T cell infiltration by TCRbeta sequencing. Available tissue quantity limited TCR sequencing to a patient subset.

The TCR comes from a human donor with non-small cell lung cancer. Sequences were obtained from uninvolved lung tissue not adjacent to the tumor.

Here the CDR3 reads CASSSGGGRTYGYTF. The DNA of the CDR3 is TGTGCCAGTAGTTCAGGCGGGGGGCGCACCTATGGCTACACCTTC. The chain joins TRBV19 to TRBJ1-2; D is perhaps TRBD1 (6 bases). CDR3 length: 15 amino acids. Germline assignment: CDR1 LNHDA and CDR2 SQIVND (reference sequence). V shed 5 bases and J shed 4 bases, with 17 bases lying between them.